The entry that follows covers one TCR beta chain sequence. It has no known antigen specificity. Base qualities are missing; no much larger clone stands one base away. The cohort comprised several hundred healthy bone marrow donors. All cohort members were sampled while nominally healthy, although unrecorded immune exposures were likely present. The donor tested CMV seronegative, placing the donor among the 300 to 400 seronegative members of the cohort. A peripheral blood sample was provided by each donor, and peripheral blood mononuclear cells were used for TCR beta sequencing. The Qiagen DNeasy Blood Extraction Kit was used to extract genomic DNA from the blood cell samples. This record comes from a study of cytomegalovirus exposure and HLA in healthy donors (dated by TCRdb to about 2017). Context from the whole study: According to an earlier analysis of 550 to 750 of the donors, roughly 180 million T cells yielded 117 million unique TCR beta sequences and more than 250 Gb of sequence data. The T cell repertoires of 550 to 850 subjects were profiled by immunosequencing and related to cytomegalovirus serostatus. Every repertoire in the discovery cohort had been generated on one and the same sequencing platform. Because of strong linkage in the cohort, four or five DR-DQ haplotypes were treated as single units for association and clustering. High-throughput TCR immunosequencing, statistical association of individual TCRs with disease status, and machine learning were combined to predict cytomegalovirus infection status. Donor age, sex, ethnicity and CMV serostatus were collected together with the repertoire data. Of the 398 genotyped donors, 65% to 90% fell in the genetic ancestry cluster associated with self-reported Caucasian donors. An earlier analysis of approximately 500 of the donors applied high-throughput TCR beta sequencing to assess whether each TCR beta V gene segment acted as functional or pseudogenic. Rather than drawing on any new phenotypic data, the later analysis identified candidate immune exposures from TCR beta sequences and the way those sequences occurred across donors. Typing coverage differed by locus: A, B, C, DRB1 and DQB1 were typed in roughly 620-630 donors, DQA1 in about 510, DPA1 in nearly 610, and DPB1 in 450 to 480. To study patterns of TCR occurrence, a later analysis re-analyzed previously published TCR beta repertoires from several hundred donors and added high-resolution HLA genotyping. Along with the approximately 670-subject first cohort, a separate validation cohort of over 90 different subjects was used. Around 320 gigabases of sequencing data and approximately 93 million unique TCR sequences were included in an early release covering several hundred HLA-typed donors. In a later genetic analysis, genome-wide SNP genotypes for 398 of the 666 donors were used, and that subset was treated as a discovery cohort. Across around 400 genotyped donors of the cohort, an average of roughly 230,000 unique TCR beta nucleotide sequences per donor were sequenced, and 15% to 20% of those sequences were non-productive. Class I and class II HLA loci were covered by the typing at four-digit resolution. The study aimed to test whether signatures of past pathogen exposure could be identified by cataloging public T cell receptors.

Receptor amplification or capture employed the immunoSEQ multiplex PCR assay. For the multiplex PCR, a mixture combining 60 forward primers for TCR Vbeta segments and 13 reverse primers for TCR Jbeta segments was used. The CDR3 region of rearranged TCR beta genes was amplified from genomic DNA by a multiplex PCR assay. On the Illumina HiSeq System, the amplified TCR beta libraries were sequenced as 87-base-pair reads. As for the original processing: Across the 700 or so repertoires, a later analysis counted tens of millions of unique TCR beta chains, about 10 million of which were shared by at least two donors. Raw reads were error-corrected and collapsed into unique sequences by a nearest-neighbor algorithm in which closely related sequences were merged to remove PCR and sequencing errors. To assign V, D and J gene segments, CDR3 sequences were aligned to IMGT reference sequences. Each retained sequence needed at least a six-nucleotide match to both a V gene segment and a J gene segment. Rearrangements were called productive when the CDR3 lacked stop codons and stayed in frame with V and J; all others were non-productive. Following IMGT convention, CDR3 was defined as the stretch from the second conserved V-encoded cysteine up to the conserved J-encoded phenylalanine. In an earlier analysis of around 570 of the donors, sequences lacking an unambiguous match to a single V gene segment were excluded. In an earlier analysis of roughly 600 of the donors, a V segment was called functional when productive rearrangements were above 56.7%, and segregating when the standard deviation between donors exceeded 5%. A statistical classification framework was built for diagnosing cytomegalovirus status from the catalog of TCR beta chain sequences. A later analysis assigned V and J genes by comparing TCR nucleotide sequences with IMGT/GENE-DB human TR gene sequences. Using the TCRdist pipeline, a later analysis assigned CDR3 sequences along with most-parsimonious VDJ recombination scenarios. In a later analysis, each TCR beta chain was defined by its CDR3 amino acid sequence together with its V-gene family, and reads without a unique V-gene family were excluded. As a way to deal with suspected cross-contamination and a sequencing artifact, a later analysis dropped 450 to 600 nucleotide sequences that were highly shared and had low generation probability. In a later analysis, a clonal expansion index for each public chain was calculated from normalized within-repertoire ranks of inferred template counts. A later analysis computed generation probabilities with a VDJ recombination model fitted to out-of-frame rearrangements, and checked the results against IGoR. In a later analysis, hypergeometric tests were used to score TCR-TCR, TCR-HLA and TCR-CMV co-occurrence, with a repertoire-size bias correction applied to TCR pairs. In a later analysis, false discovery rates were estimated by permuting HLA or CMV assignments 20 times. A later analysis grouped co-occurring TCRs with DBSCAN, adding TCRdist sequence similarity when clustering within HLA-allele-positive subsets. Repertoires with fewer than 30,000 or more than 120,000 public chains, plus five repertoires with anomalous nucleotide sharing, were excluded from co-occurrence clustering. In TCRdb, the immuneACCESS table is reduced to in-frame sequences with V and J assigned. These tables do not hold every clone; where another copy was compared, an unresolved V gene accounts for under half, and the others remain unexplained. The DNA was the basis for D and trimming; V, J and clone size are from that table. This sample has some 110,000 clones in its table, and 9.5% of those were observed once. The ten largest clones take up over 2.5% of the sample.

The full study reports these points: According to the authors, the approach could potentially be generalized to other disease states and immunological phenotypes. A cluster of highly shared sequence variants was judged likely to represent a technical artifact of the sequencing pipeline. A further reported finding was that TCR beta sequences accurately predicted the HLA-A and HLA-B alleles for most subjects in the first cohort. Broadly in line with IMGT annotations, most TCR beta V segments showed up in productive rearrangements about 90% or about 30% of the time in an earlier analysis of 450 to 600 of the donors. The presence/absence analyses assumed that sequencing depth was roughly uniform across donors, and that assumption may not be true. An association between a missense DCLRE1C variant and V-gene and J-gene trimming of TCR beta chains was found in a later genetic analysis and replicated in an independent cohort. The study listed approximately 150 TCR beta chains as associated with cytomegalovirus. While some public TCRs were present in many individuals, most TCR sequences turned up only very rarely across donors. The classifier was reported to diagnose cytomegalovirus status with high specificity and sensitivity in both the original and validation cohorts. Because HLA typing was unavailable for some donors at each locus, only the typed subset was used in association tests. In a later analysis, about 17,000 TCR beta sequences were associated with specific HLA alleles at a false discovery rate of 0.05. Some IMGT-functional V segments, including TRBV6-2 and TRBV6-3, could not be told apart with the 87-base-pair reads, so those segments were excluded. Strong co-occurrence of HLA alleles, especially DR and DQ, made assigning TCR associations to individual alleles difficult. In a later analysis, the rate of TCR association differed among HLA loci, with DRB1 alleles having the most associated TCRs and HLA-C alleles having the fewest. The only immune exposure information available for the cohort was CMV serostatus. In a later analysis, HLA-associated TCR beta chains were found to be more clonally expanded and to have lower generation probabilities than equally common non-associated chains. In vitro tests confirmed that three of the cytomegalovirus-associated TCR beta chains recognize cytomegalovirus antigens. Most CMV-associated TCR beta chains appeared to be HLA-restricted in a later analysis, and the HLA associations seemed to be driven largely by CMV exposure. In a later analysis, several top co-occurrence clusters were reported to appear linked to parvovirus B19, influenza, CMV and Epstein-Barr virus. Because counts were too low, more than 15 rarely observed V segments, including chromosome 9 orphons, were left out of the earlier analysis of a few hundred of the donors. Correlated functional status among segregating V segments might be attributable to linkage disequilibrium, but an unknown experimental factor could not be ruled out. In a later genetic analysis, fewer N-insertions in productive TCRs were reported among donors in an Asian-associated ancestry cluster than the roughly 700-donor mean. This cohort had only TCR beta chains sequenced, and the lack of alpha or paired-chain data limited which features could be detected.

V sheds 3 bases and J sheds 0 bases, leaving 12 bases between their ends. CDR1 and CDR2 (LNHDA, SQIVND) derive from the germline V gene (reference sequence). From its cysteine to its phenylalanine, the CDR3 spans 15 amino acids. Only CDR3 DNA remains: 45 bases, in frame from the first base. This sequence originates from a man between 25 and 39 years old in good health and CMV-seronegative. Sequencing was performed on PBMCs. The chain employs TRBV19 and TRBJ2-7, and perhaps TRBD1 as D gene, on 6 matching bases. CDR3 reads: CASSIIGQFSYEQYF. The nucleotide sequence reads TGTGCCAGTAGTATTATAGGACAGTTCTCCTACGAGCAGTACTTC. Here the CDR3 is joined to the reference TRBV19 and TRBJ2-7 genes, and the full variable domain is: DGGITQSPKYLFRKEGQNVTLSCEQNLNHDAMYWYRQDPGQGLRLIYYSQIVNDFQKGDIAEGYSVSREKKESFPLTVTSAQKNPTAFYLCASSIIGQFSYEQYFGPGTRLTVT.